Presented here are 7 T cell receptor beta chains from one specimen sequenced in a study of T cell responses to AZD1222 COVID-19 vaccine. Clones were read by immunoSEQ multiplex PCR, and TCRdb kept only the in-frame ones, dropping some. The sample carries 150,000 to 200,000 clones, 88% recorded once. Here the sequenced sample was peripheral blood, taken 28 days after the second AZD1222 dose. The receptors were gathered from an adult who received the AZD1222 COVID-19 vaccine.

The chain has TRBV9 and TRBJ2-7; D is unresolved. From germline, CDR1 is SGDLS and CDR2 YYNGEE. V was cut by 3 bases and J by 0 bases, with 13 bases left in between. The CDR3 has 15 residues. The CDR3 DNA is TGTGCCAGCAGCGAAGGACCAACCGACTCCTACGAGCAGTACTTC. This codes for CASSEGPTDSYEQYF.

The V and J genes are TRBV6-5 and TRBJ2-5; D might be TRBD1 (5 bases). CDR3 length: 15 amino acids. Germline-derived CDR1 and CDR2 are MNHEY and SVGAGI. Trimming removed 4 bases from V and 9 bases from J, with 21 bases in between. The CDR3 protein is CASSSYDSLVPAQYF. CDR3 DNA: TGTGCCAGCAGTTCTTACGACAGTCTCGTACCAGCCCAGTACTTC.

The rearrangement uses TRBV4-3 and TRBJ2-5, with 7 bases identical to TRBD2. This CDR3 spans 15 amino acids. The J segment lost 4 bases and the V segment lost 1 base, leaving 6 bases of the junction unmatched. The V gene's germline CDR1 is LGHNA and CDR2 YSLEER. The chain's CDR3 is CASSQVGGRAETQYF. The DNA of the CDR3 is TGCGCCAGCAGCCAAGTCGGCGGGAGAGCAGAGACCCAGTACTTC.

J is TRBJ1-4 and V is TRBV7-2, with D possibly matching TRBD1 (5 bases). The germline V and J ends were trimmed by 3 bases and 8 bases, with 13 bases remaining between them. This CDR3 region has 14 residues. Germline loops: CDR1 SGHTA, CDR2 FQGNSA. The CDR3 DNA is TGTGCCAGCAGCTTTACTGGGGGGGTCGAAAAACTGTTTTTT. This encodes CASSFTGGVEKLFF.

The CDR3 DNA follows: TGTGCCAGCAGTTACGCCAGGCCCAGCTCTGGAAACACCATATATTTT. Its translation: CASSYARPSSGNTIYF. The chain couples TRBV6-5 to TRBJ1-3, with unresolved D. Germline CDR1 reads MNHEY; CDR2 reads SVGAGI. The length of the CDR3 is 16 residues. The ends were cut back, 2 bases at V and 0 bases at J, with 11 bases in the middle.

CDR3 in amino acids: CASSLGKGGEYGYTF. Written as DNA, the CDR3 is TGTGCCAGCAGCTTAGGGAAAGGGGGAGAGTATGGCTACACCTTC. The chain has TRBV7-9 and TRBJ1-2; D might be TRBD1 (6 bases). CDR3 length: 15 amino acids. With 1 base removed from V and 5 bases from J, the gap between germline ends came to 14 bases. Germline CDR1 reads SEHNR; CDR2 reads FQNEAQ (reference sequence).

This chain joins TRBV19 and TRBJ2-1; 12 bases are a match to TRBD2. Germline V CDR1 and CDR2: LNHDA, SQIVND (reference sequence). The CDR3 loop spans 17 amino acids. Germline trimming cut 6 bases from V and 0 bases from J; bases unmatched to any gene: 6. Here the CDR3 DNA reads TGTGCCAGTAGGTCCGGGACTAGCGGGTTCTCCTACAATGAGCAGTTCTTC. Encoded protein: CASRSGTSGFSYNEQFF.